These 11 T cell receptor beta chains originate from one sample sequenced in a study of Ad26.COV2.S vaccination and SARS-CoV-2 variants. TCRdb keeps only in-frame clones here, not all; method: immunoSEQ multiplex PCR. The sample has over 350,000 clones, about 85% seen once. Treatment specified: 15 to 20 received Ad26.COV2.S at low or high dose, single or two shots; a few received placebo; per-sample allocation not given. Sample collection was performed on day 63 after the first vaccine or placebo injection. This specimen consisted of peripheral blood, obtained in a trial of Ad26.COV2.S vaccine versus placebo. Receptors originate from a person between 18 and 65 years old who received the Ad26.COV2.S COVID-19 vaccine or a placebo.

The V call is TRBV6-5, the J call TRBJ1-3; possibly TRBD1 for D (6 bases). Trimming pared 7 bases from V and 0 bases from J, leaving 13 bases between. Germline V gives CDR1 MNHEY, CDR2 SVGAGI. This CDR3 comprises 15 residues. The CDR3 DNA reads TGTGCCAGCATTCCGGGACACAACTCTGGAAACACCATATATTTT. It translates to CASIPGHNSGNTIYF.

The chain uses TRBV7-2 and TRBJ2-1, with D possibly TRBD1 on 5 matching bases. The CDR3 extends over 15 amino acids. Germline lookup yields CDR1 SGHTA and CDR2 FQGNSA. V shed 7 bases and J shed 0 bases, with 13 bases lying between them. The DNA of the CDR3 is TGTGCCAGCACCTCCGCCAGGGCCTCCTACAATGAGCAGTTCTTC. Protein product: CASTSARASYNEQFF.

The chain joins TRBV2 to TRBJ2-7, with 13 bases fitting TRBD2. The germline V gene encodes CDR1 SNHLY and CDR2 FYNNEI. The CDR3 length is 15 residues. The V and J ends lost 8 bases and 5 bases, in that order; junction bases with no gene match: 9. The CDR3 loop is CASGLGTSGAHEQYF. The CDR3 region has the DNA TGTGCCAGCGGACTCGGGACTAGCGGGGCCCACGAGCAGTACTTC.

This clone appeared once. The chain is built from TRBV25-1 and TRBJ2-7; D gene unclear. This CDR3 comprises 11 residues. The germline V gene has CDR1 MGHDK and CDR2 SYGVNS. The V gene lost 6 bases and the J gene lost 6 bases, with 9 bases spanning the gap. The CDR3 here is CASRVGVEQYF. For the CDR3, the DNA is TGTGCCAGCAGGGTTGGGGTCGAGCAGTACTTC.

The V gene is TRBV21-1, the J gene TRBJ1-4. TRBV21-1 is described as a pseudogene. This CDR3 region has 15 residues. This CDR3 reads CASSKGWGSGEKLFF. The CDR3 DNA sequence: TGTGCCAGCAGCAAAGGGTGGGGTTCGGGGGAAAAACTGTTTTTT.

The chain has TRBV5-8 and TRBJ1-1, with D unresolved. Trimming left V 5 bases short and J 0 bases short, with 14 bases between. Germline assignment: CDR1 SGHTS and CDR2 YDEGEE. The CDR3 covers 15 residues. The CDR3 coding sequence is TGTGCCAGCAGTTTCACACTTACAATGAACACTGAAGCTTTCTTT. Residues: CASSFTLTMNTEAFF.

The V gene is TRBV3-1 (or the pseudogene TRBV3-2), the J gene TRBJ2-2; 14 bases map to TRBD2. Germline values: CDR1 LGHDT, CDR2 YNNKEL (reference sequence). V gave up 3 bases and J gave up 4 bases; unmatched junction bases: 4. This CDR3 has 17 residues. Written as DNA, the CDR3 is TGTGCCAGCAGCCAGACTAGCGGGGGGGCGTCCACCGGGGAGCTGTTTTTT. Translating it yields CASSQTSGGASTGELFF.

This chain links TRBV18 with TRBJ1-1; D might be TRBD1 (6 bases). V lost 2 bases, J lost 6 bases, and 16 bases lay in between. The CDR3 is 15 residues long. Germline assignment: CDR1 KGHSH and CDR2 LQKENI. CDR3 loop: CASSPFRQGQAEAFF. For the CDR3, the DNA is TGTGCCAGCTCACCATTTCGTCAGGGGCAGGCTGAAGCTTTCTTT.

This clone came up a few times. V is TRBV3-1 (or the pseudogene TRBV3-2) and J is TRBJ2-3; D remains unclear. The CDR3 spans 14 residues. Deletions cut 0 bases from V and 4 bases from J, with 8 bases between. Per the germline V gene, CDR1 is LGHDT and CDR2 is YNNKEL (reference sequence). The CDR3 nucleotides read TGTGCCAGCAGCCAAGATGCGAGCCCAGATACGCAGTATTTT. Protein product: CASSQDASPDTQYF.

This clone was observed once. The chain combines TRBV9 with TRBJ2-1; unclear D gene. Trimming pared 0 bases from V and 2 bases from J, leaving 6 bases between. CDR1 is SGDLS, CDR2 YYNGEE, per germline. This CDR3 region has 14 residues. CDR3 residues: CASSVGGTYNEQFF. CDR3 DNA sequence: TGTGCCAGCAGCGTAGGAGGTACCTACAATGAGCAGTTCTTC. Using reference TRBV9 and TRBJ2-1 for the parts outside the CDR3, the full variable domain is DSGVTQTPKHLITATGQRVTLRCSPRSGDLSVYWYQQSLDQGLQFLIQYYNGEERAKGNILERFSAQQFPDLHSELNLSSLELGDSALYFCASSVGGTYNEQFFGPGTRLTVL.

The V gene is TRBV6-5, the J gene TRBJ2-3; D call uncertain. Trimming took 8 bases from V and 3 from J, leaving 3 bases between them. Germline V CDR1 and CDR2: MNHEY, SVGAGI. The CDR3 has 10 residues. The CDR3 loop reads CASRTDTQYF. The CDR3 DNA sequence: TGTGCCAGCCGAACAGATACGCAGTATTTT.